What follows describes a single T cell receptor (beta chain). This clone's antigen is unknown. Nothing much larger sits one base from this clone, and base qualities are not available. The intended sense of this specimen's time point label: baseline before first vaccination. Taken with the paper, the label for treatment or condition translates to: meningococcal conjugate vaccine given as trial control. Vaccinee samples came from UK trials COV001 and COV002, including a single-blind randomized controlled phase 2/3 trial of AZD1222 (ChAdOx1 nCoV-19) in healthy adults. For TCRbeta chain sequencing, PBMC samples from trial participants were taken at day 0 and at day 28 after the second dose. The CDR3 regions of human TCRbeta chains were subjected to immunosequencing. On the authors' methods: TCRs in the repertoires were compared against a reference library of SARS-CoV-2-specific TCRs that had been generated with the MIRA antigen-specificity platform. Breadth meant the fraction of unique TCRs that were SARS-CoV-2-associated, whereas depth meant the fraction of total T cells that were SARS-CoV-2-associated. Using the MIRA data, each spike-specific TCR was mapped to the spike region that the TCR reacts to and placed in a CD4 or CD8 class. Log10-transformed breadth and depth values were compared by one-way ANOVA with Sidak's multiple comparisons tests. The clones in this table, taken by TCRdb from immuneACCESS, are in-frame only. Not every clone is retained; where verified, under half of the shortfall comes from an unresolved V gene, and the cause of the rest is unknown. The V and J calls and clone size are taken from that table; D and trimming were inferred from the DNA. The sample includes 70,000 to 95,000 clones, with nearly 90% observed a single time. Jointly, the top ten make up about 2.6% of the sample.

The data belong to a study of T cell responses to AZD1222 COVID-19 vaccine listed by TCRdb under 2021. Notes on the research overall: A total of 233 trial participants underwent TCR sequencing, of whom about 200 received two doses of AZD1222 and some 25 received two doses of the MenACWY control vaccine. Trial participants were enrolled by age into 18-55, 56-69 and 70-plus year subgroups, with 148, 28 and 57 TCR-sequenced participants respectively. What the authors observed across the whole study: The vaccine-associated CD4 TCRs covered the entire spike protein, and the dominant responses fell in regions 160-218 and 743-854. In the small 56-69-year group, the increase in depth fell short of significance, most likely because of low power. Most participants were white British and females outnumbered males, and the authors suggested that clonal diversity may have been underestimated. Nearly half of unique spike-specific TCRs reportedly recognized epitopes outside regions mutated in the B.1.351 and B.1.1.7 variants. Because no day 14 peak-response samples were available, the repertoires could be characterized only after the peak T cell response. After two AZD1222 doses, spike-specific TCR breadth and depth were significantly higher than at day 0 and than in MenACWY recipients. Only five to seven AZD1222 recipients were SARS-CoV-2 seropositive at baseline, limiting conclusions about previously exposed vaccinees.

The CDR3, from cysteine to phenylalanine, totals 16 residues. This entry keeps only the CDR3 DNA: 48 bases, framed from base 1. V is cut back by 1 base and J by 1 base, with 5 bases in the junction unmatched. Based on the germline V gene, the CDR1 and CDR2 sequences are SGHVS and FQNEAQ. The sequence derives from an adult in good health. The sequence joins TRBV7-8 to TRBJ1-2, with 8 bases in between that match TRBD1. The source material was peripheral blood, sampled on day 0 of MenACWY control vaccination. DNA sequence: TGTGCCAGCAGCTTAGAAGGGACAGGTCATAACTATGGCTACACCTTC. Protein translation: CASSLEGTGHNYGYTF. Here the CDR3 is joined to the reference TRBV7-8 and TRBJ1-2 genes, and the full variable domain is: GAGVSQSPRYKVAKRGQDVALRCDPISGHVSLFWYQQALGQGPEFLTYFQNEAQLDKSGLPSDRFFAERPEGSVSTLKIQRTQQEDSAVYLCASSLEGTGHNYGYTFGSGTRLTVV.